This T cell receptor (beta chain) emerged from a study of blood T cell repertoires in COVID-19. As for the study in general: COVID-19 samples from acute and convalescent phases originated in the United States, Italy and Spain. In each case, the material was cDNA or gDNA derived from T cells, B-cell-depleted T cells, or PBMCs.

This clone was seen a handful of times. Recruited during active infection, patients (from Seattle) were subsequently followed longitudinally. Deletions cut 5 bases from V and 7 bases from J, with 18 bases between. Germline-derived CDR1 and CDR2 are MNHEY and SMNVEV (reference sequence). The CDR3 is 16 residues long. Authors' data handling: Counts of nucleated cells, estimated from reference gene primer amplification, were obtained. Here immunoSEQ multiplex PCR was the method, and the copy in TCRdb shows in-frame clones only, minus some. That table is the source of V, J and clone size, and D and trimming were worked out from the DNA. Among 60,000 or so clones listed, around 80% were seen once.

What was sequenced was peripheral blood. V and J are TRBV27 and TRBJ1-6; perhaps TRBD1 as D (6 bases). The origin of this receptor is a man aged 30 to 45 with COVID-19, enrolled during active disease. The CDR3 DNA sequence: TGTGCCAGCAGTACACGGGGGGCTCGGGGGAATTCACCCCTCCACTTT. It encodes CASSTRGARGNSPLHF.